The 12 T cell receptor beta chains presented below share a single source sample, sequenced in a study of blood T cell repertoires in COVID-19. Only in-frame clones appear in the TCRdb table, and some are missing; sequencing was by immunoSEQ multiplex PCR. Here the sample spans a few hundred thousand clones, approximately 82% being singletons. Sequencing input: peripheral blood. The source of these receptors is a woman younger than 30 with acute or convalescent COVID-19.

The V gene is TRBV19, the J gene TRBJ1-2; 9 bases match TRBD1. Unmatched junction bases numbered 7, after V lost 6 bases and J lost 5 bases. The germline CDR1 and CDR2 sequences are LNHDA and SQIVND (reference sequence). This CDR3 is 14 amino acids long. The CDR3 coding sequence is TGTGCCAGTAGCGCTACACAGGGGGCTTATGGCTACACCTTC. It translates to CASSATQGAYGYTF.

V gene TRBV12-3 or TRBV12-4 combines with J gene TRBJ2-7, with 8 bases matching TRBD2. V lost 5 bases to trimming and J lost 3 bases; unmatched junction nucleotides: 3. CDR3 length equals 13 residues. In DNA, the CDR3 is TGTGCCAGCAGTCCAAGCGGGAGCTACGAGCAGTACTTC. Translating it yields CASSPSGSYEQYF.

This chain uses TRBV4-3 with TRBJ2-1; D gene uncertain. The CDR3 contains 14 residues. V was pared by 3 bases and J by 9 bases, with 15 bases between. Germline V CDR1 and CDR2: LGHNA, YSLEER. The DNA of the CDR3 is TGCGCCAGCAGCCAGAGCCGGAGCCCGGGTGAGCAGTTCTTC. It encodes CASSQSRSPGEQFF.

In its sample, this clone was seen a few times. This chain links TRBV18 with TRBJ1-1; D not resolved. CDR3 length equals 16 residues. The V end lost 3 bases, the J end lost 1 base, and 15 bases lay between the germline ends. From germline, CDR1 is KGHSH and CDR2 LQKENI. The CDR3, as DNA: TGTGCCAGCTCACCCGGCCCGCCGAGACAGAACACTGAAGCTTTCTTT. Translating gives CASSPGPPRQNTEAFF. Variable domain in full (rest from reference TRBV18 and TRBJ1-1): NAGVMQNPRHLVRRRGQEARLRCSPMKGHSHVYWYRQLPEEGLKFMVYLQKENIIDESGMPKERFSAEFPKEGPSILRIQQVVRGDSAAYFCASSPGPPRQNTEAFFGQGTRLTVV.

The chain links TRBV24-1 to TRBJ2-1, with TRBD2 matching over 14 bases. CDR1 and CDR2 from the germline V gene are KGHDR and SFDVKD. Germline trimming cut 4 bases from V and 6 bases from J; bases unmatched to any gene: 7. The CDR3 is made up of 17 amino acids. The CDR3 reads CATSDFGLAGGRNEQFF. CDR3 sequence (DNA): TGTGCCACCAGTGACTTTGGACTAGCGGGAGGCCGCAATGAGCAGTTCTTC.

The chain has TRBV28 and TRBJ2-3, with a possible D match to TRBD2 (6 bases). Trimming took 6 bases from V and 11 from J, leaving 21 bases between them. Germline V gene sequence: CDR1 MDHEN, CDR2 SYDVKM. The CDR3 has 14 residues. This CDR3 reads CASRGTGRGIVQYF. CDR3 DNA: TGTGCCAGCAGGGGGACCGGACGGGGGATAGTGCAGTATTTT.

CDR3 amino acids: CASSPGTGGLAGKSYEQYF. In DNA, the CDR3 is TGTGCCAGCAGCCCCGGGACAGGGGGACTAGCGGGGAAGTCCTACGAGCAGTACTTC. This chain uses TRBV7-8 with TRBJ2-7, with TRBD2 matching over 13 bases. This CDR3 comprises 19 residues. J was trimmed by 1 base and V by 5 bases; bases with no gene match: 14. Germline CDR1 is SGHVS and CDR2 is FQNEAQ.

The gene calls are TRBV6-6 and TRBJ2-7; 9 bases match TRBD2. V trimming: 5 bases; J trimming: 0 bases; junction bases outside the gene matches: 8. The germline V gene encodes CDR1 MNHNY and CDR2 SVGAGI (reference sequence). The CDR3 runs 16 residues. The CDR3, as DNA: TGTGCCAGCAGTCTACAAACTAGCGGGTTCTCCTACGAGCAGTACTTC. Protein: CASSLQTSGFSYEQYF.

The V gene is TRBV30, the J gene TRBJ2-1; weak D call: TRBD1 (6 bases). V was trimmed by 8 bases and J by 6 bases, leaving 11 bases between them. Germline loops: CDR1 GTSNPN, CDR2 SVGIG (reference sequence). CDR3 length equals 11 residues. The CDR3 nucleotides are TGTGCCCGGACAGATTTCAATGAGCAGTTCTTC. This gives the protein CARTDFNEQFF.

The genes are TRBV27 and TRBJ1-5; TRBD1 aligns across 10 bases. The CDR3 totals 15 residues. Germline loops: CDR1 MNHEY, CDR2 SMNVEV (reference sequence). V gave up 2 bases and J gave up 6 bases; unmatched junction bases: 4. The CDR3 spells CASSLTDRGGQPQHF. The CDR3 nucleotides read TGTGCCAGCAGTTTAACGGACAGGGGGGGTCAGCCCCAGCATTTT.

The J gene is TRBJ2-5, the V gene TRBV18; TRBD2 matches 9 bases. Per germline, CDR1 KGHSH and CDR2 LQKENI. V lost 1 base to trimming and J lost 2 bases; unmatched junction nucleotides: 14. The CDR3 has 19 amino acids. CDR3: CASSPQGDLSGSSQETQYF. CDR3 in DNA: TGTGCCAGCTCACCACAGGGTGACCTTAGCGGGAGCTCTCAAGAGACCCAGTACTTC.

The CDR3 loop reads CASSFDSRYRYGYTF. The CDR3 bases are TGTGCCAGCAGCTTTGACTCCCGTTATAGATATGGCTACACCTTC. The chain employs TRBV7-8 and TRBJ1-2; no reliable D call. Trimming removed 3 bases at V and 5 bases at J, with 16 bases between. This CDR3 spans 15 amino acids. Germline CDR1 is SGHVS and CDR2 is FQNEAQ.